Following are 9 T cell receptor beta chains from one sample sequenced in a study of T cell responses to AZD1222 COVID-19 vaccine (dated by TCRdb to about 2021). Receptors were amplified or captured by the immunoSEQ multiplex PCR assay. The immuneACCESS repertoire file appears here via TCRdb, limited to in-frame rearrangements. These files lack a portion of the clones; in checked studies, under half of the deficit traces to unresolved V genes, and the cause of the others is not known. Present in this sample are about 31,000 clones, around nine tenths of which were seen just once. The ten largest clones take up 14% of the sample. Explained via the paper, the time point label denotes: about 28 days (+/-7) after the second vaccine dose. Sequences were derived from peripheral blood, sampled 28 days after the second AZD1222 dose. The receptor set was obtained from an adult who received the AZD1222 COVID-19 vaccine.

This clone has a single count. This sequence joins TRBV7-2 and TRBJ2-2; tentative D call: TRBD1 (6 bases). Trimming pared 3 bases from V and 2 bases from J, leaving 10 bases between. The CDR3 sequence is 15 residues long. Germline values: CDR1 SGHTA, CDR2 FQGNSA. Here the CDR3 DNA reads TGTGCCAGCAGCTTCGGACAGACCAACACCGGGGAGCTGTTTTTT. This translates into CASSFGQTNTGELFF.

The chain recombines TRBV27 with TRBJ2-1; 12 bases are a match to TRBD1. V shed 5 bases and J 5 bases; nucleotides not matched to a gene: 13. This CDR3 contains 18 residues. The germline V gene has CDR1 MNHEY and CDR2 SMNVEV (reference sequence). CDR3 bases: TGTGCCAGCAGTCACGAGACCGGGACAGGGGGCCGGGACAATGAGCAGTTCTTC. As protein: CASSHETGTGGRDNEQFF.

This chain connects TRBV9 to TRBJ2-7, with 12 bases lining up with TRBD2. J lost 6 bases, V lost 0 bases, and 7 bases had no gene match. The CDR3 runs to 16 residues. In germline, CDR1 is SGDLS, CDR2 YYNGEE. The CDR3 nucleotides read TGTGCCAGCAGCGTAGCTGGACTAGCGGGGACGGGCGAGCAGTACTTC. Its translation: CASSVAGLAGTGEQYF. The variable domain in full, completed from reference TRBV9 and TRBJ2-7, reads DSGVTQTPKHLITATGQRVTLRCSPRSGDLSVYWYQQSLDQGLQFLIQYYNGEERAKGNILERFSAQQFPDLHSELNLSSLELGDSALYFCASSVAGLAGTGEQYFGPGTRLTVT.

This clone was seen just once. This rearrangement joins TRBV21-1 to TRBJ2-2; the table calls TRBD1, which could not be checked here. TRBV21-1 is an annotated pseudogene. The CDR3 spans 19 residues. The CDR3, as DNA: TGTGCCAGCCAGTCTAACGGGACAGGAAGACCTACGAACACCGGGGAGCTGTTTTTT. Encoded protein: CASQSNGTGRPTNTGELFF.

This rearrangement joins TRBV9 to TRBJ1-1; 8 nucleotides align to TRBD1. This CDR3 contains 18 residues. Germline trimming cut 3 bases from V and 2 bases from J; bases unmatched to any gene: 15. CDR1 is SGDLS, CDR2 YYNGEE, per germline. This chain's CDR3 is CASSARAGTGRTNTEAFF. The CDR3 DNA is TGTGCCAGCAGCGCCCGGGCCGGGACAGGCAGAACAAACACTGAAGCTTTCTTT. The entire variable domain, with the rest obtained from reference TRBV9 and TRBJ1-1, is as follows: DSGVTQTPKHLITATGQRVTLRCSPRSGDLSVYWYQQSLDQGLQFLIQYYNGEERAKGNILERFSAQQFPDLHSELNLSSLELGDSALYFCASSARAGTGRTNTEAFFGQGTRLTVV.

V usage is TRBV5-1 and J usage is TRBJ2-7, with D possibly being TRBD1 or TRBD2 (6 bases each). The germline V gene has CDR1 SGHRS and CDR2 YFSETQ. V was pared by 4 bases and J by 3 bases, with 14 bases between. The CDR3 loop spans 14 amino acids. In DNA, the CDR3 is TGCGCCAGCAGCCCGGAGGGGGGACTCTACGAGCAGTACTTC. It translates to CASSPEGGLYEQYF.

This clone was recorded a few times. The chain combines TRBV2 with TRBJ1-6; 7 bases match TRBD1. CDR1 is SNHLY and CDR2 is FYNNEI in the germline V gene. The CDR3 contains 15 residues. The J segment lost 8 bases and the V segment lost 5 bases, leaving 9 bases of the junction unmatched. CDR3 coding DNA: TGTGCCAGCAGTCAGCAGGGGGTGGGAGATTCACCCCTCCACTTT. Translating it yields CASSQQGVGDSPLHF.

The chain joins TRBV5-1 to TRBJ2-7, with TRBD2 identical over 9 bases. The CDR3 runs 14 residues. The V gene end was trimmed by 4 bases and the J gene end by 2 bases; junction bases not matched to a gene: 4. Germline values: CDR1 SGHRS, CDR2 YFSETQ. This chain's CDR3 is CASSPTSGTYEQYF. DNA of the CDR3: TGCGCCAGCAGCCCGACTAGCGGAACCTACGAGCAGTACTTC.

V is TRBV12-3 or TRBV12-4 and J is TRBJ1-3, with D uncertain. The V and J ends lost 7 bases and 6 bases respectively, with 7 bases between them. The CDR3 is 11 amino acids. Written as DNA, the CDR3 is TGTGCCAGCACCAAAATAAACACCATATATTTT. Protein sequence: CASTKINTIYF.